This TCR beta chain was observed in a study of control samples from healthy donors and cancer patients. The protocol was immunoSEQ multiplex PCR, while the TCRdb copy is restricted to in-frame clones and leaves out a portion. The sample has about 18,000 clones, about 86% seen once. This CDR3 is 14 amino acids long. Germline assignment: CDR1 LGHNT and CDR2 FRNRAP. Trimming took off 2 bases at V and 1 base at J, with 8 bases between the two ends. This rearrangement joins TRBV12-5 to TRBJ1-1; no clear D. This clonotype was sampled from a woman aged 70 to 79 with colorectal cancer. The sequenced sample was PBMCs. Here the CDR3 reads CASGLSYRNTEAFF. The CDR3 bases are TGTGCTAGTGGTTTGAGTTATCGGAACACTGAAGCTTTCTTT.